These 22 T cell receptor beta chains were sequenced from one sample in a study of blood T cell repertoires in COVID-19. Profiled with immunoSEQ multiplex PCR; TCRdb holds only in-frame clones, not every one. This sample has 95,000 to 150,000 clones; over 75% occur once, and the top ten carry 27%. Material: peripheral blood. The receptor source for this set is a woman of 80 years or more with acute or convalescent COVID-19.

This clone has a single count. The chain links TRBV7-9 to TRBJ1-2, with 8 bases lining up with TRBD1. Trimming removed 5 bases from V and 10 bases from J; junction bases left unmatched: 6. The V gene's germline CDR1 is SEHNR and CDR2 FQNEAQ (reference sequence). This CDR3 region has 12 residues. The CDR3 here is CASSPGTGHYTF. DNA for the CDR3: TGTGCCAGCAGCCCCGGGACAGGTCACTACACCTTC.

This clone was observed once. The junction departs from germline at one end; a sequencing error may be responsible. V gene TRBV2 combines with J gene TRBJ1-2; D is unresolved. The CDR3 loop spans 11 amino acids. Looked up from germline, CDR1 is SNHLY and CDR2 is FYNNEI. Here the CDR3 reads CASRRNYGYIF. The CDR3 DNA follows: TGTGCCAGCCGGCGGAACTATGGCTACATCTTC.

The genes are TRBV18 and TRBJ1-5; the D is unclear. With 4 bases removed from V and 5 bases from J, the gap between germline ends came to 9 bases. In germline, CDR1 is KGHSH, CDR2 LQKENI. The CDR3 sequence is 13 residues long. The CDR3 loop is CASSLSTDQPQHF. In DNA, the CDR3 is TGTGCCAGCTCACTATCCACAGATCAGCCCCAGCATTTT.

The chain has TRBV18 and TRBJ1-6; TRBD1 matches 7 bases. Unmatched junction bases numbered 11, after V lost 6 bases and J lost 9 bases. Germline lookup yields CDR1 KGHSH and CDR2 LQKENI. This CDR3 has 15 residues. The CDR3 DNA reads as TGTGCCAGCTCTCAGAGGGACAGTTGGGGTTCACCCCTCCACTTT. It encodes CASSQRDSWGSPLHF.

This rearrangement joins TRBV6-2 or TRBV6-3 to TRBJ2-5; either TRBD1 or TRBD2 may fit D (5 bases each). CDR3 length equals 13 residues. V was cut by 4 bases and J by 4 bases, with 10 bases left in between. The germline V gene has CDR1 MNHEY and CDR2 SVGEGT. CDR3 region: CASSFSGRETQYF. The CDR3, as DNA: TGTGCCAGCAGTTTCTCAGGGAGAGAGACCCAGTACTTC.

CDR3 sequence (DNA): TGTGCCAGCAGCTTGTGGCGGGAAAAAAATTCACCCCTCCACTTT. Its translation is CASSLWREKNSPLHF. The chain employs TRBV5-4 and TRBJ1-6; D unclear. Trimming removed 1 base from V and 7 bases from J, with 12 bases in between. Germline-derived CDR1 and CDR2 are SGHNT and YYREEE (reference sequence). The CDR3 has 15 residues. Drawing the rest from reference TRBV5-4 and TRBJ1-6, the complete variable domain is ETGVTQSPTHLIKTRGQQVTLRCSSQSGHNTVSWYQQALGQGPQFIFQYYREEENGRGNFPPRFSGLQFPNYSSELNVNALELDDSALYLCASSLWREKNSPLHFGNGTRLTVT.

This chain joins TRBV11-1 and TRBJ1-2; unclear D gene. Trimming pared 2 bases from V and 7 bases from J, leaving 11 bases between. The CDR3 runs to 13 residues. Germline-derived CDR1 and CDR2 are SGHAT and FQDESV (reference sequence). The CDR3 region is CASSLMGGGGYTF. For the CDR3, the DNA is TGTGCCAGCAGCTTAATGGGAGGCGGTGGCTACACCTTC.

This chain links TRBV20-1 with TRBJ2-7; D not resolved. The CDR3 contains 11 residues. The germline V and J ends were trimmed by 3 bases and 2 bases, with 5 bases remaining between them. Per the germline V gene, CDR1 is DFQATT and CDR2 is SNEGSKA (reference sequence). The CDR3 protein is CSARSTYEQYV. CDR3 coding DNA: TGCAGTGCTAGGTCAACCTACGAGCAGTACGTC.

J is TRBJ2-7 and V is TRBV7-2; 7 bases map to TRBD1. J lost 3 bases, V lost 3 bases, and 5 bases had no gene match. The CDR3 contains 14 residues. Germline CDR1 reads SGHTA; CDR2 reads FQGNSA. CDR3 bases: TGTGCCAGCAGCTTGGGACGGGACAGCTACGAGCAGTACTTC. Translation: CASSLGRDSYEQYF. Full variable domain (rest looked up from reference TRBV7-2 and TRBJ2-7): GAGVSQSPSNKVTEKGKDVELRCDPISGHTALYWYRQSLGQGLEFLIYFQGNSAPDKSGLPSDRFSAERTGGSVSTLTIQRTQQEDSAVYLCASSLGRDSYEQYFGPGTRLTVT.

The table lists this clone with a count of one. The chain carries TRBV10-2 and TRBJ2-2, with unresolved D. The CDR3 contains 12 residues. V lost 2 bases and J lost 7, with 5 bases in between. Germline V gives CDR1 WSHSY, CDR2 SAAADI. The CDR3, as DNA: TGCGCCAGCAGTGAGCCAGGCGGGGAGCTGTTTTTT. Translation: CASSEPGGELFF.

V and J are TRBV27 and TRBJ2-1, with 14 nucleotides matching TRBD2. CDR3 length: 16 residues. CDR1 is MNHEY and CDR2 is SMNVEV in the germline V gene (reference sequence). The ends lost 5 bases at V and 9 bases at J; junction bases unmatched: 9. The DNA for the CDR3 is TGTGCCAGCAGTCTCCGACTAGCGGGGGGGTTAAGTGAGCAGTTCTTC. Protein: CASSLRLAGGLSEQFF.

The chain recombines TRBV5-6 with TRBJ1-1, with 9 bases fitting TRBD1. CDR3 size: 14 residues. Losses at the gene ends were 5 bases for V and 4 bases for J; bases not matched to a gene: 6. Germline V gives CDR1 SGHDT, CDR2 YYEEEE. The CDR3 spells CASRSTGGRTEAFF. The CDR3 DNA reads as TGTGCCAGCAGATCAACAGGGGGCCGCACTGAAGCTTTCTTT.

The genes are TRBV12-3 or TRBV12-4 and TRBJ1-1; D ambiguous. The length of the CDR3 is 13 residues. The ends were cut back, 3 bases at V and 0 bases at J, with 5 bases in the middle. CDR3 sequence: CASSLRLNTEAFF. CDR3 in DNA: TGTGCCAGCAGTTTGCGGCTGAACACTGAAGCTTTCTTT.

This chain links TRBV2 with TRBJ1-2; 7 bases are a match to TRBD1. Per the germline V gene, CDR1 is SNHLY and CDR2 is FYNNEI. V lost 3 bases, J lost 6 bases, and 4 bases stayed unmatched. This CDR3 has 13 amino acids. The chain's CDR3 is CASSERQGDGYTF. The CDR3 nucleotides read TGTGCCAGCAGTGAGCGACAGGGAGATGGCTACACCTTC.

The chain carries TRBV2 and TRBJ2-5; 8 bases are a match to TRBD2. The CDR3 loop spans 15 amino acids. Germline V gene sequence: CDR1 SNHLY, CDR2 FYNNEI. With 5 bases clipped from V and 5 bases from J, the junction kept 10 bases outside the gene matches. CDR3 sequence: CASSNVAGRGETQYF. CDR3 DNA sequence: TGTGCCAGCAGTAACGTAGCGGGACGGGGGGAGACCCAGTACTTC.

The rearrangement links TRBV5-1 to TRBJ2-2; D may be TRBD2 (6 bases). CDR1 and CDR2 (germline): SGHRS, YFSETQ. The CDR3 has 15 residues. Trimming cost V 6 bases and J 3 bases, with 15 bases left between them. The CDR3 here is CASTLWGVDTGELFF. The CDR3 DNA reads TGCGCCAGCACCCTGTGGGGGGTCGACACCGGGGAGCTGTTTTTT.

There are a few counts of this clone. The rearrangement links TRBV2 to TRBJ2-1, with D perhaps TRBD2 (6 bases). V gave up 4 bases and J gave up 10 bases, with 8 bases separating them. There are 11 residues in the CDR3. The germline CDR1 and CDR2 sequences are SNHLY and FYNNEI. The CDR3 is CASSGGVEQFF. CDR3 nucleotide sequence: TGTGCCAGCAGTGGGGGGGTGGAGCAGTTCTTC.

The CDR3 is CASSSRAANTEAFF. In DNA, the CDR3 is TGTGCCAGCAGCTCCAGGGCGGCGAACACTGAAGCTTTCTTT. The chain joins TRBV5-8 to TRBJ1-1, with a weak D call TRBD1 (5 bases). The CDR3 loop spans 14 amino acids. Germline V gene lookup returns CDR1 SGHTS and CDR2 YDEGEE. The V and J ends lost 3 bases and 1 base respectively, with 10 bases between them. The full variable domain, completed using reference TRBV5-8 and TRBJ1-1, is EAGVTQSPTHLIKTRGQQATLRCSPISGHTSVYWYQQALGLGLQFLLWYDEGEERNRGNFPPRFSGRQFPNYSSELNVNALELEDSALYLCASSSRAANTEAFFGQGTRLTVV.

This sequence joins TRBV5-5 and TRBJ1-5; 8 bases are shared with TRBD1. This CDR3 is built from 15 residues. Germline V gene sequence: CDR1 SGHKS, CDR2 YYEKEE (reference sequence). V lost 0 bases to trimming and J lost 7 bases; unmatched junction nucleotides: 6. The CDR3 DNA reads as TGTGCCAGCAGCTTGGAGGACAGGGAATACCAGCCCCAGCATTTT. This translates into CASSLEDREYQPQHF.

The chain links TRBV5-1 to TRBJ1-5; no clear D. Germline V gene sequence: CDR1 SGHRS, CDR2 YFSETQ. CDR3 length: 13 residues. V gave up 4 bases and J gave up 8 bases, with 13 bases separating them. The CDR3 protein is CASSEDPSEPQHF. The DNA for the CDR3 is TGCGCCAGCAGCGAAGATCCTAGCGAGCCCCAGCATTTT.

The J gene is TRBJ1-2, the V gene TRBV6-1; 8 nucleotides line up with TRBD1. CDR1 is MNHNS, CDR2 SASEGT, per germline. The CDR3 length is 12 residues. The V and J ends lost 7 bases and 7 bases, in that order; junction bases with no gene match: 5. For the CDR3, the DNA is TGTGCCAGCACCCCGGGACAGGTTGGCTACACCTTC. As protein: CASTPGQVGYTF.

The CDR3, as DNA: TGTGCCAGCAGCTTAAGGCAGGGGAGCTACAATGAGCAGTTCTTC. This encodes CASSLRQGSYNEQFF. This sequence joins TRBV7-6 and TRBJ2-1, with a possible D match to TRBD1 (6 bases). V was shortened by 2 bases and J by 3 bases, with 11 bases between the two germline ends. The CDR3 consists of 15 residues. Germline loops: CDR1 SGHVS, CDR2 FNYEAQ.